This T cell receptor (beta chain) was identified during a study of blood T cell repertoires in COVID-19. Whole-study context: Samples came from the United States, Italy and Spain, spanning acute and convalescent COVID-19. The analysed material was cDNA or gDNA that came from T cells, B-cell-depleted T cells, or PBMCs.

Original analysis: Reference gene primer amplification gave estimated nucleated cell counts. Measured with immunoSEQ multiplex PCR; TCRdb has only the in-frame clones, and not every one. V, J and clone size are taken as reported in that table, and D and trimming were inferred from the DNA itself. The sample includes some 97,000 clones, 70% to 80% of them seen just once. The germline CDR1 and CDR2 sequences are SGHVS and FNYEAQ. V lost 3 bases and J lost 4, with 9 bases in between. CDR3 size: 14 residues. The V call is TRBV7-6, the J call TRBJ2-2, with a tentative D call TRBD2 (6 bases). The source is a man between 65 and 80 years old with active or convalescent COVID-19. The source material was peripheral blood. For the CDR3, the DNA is TGTGCCAGCAGCTTGGGAGGCGGCACCGGGGAGCTGTTTTTT. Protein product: CASSLGGGTGELFF.